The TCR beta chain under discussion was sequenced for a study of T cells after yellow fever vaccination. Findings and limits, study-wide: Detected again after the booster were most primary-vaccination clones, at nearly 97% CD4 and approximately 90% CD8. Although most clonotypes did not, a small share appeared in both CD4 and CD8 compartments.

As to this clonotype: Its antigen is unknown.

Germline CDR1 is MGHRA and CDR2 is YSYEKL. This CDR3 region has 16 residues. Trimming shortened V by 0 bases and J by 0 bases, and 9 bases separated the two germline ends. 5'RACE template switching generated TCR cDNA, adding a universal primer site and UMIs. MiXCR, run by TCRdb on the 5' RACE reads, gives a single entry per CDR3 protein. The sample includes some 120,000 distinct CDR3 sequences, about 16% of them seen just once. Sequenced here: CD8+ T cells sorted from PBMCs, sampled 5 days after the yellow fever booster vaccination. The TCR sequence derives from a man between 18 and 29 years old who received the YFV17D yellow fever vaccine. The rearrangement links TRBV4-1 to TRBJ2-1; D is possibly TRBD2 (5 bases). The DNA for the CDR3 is TGCGCCAGCAGCCAAGATACGGGGAGCTCCTACAATGAGCAGTTCTTC. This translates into CASSQDTGSSYNEQFF.